The 21 T cell receptor beta chains in this list originate from one sample, sequenced in a study of CD8+ T cells in alopecia areata. In each case, RNA was isolated and then reverse transcribed into cDNA as the sequencing template. Produced via immunoSEQ multiplex PCR; TCRdb's table is partial and in-frame only. The sample holds around 30,000 clones; roughly 80% are singletons and the top ten take over 15%. The sequenced material came from NKG2D-low CD8+ T cells sorted from blood. These TCRs come from a human donor with alopecia areata.

The chain is built from TRBV4-1 and TRBJ1-1; 7 bases are shared with TRBD1. The germline CDR1 and CDR2 sequences are MGHRA and YSYEKL. The J segment lost 6 bases and the V segment lost 5 bases, leaving 6 bases of the junction unmatched. CDR3 size: 13 residues. CDR3 DNA: TGCGCCAGCAGCACAACAGGGGCTCCTGAAGCTTTCTTT. Amino acid sequence: CASSTTGAPEAFF.

This clone qualifies as medium-sized. CDR3 sequence: CASSQEDRGFYEQYF. As DNA, the CDR3 is TGCGCCAGCAGCCAAGAGGACAGGGGGTTTTACGAGCAGTACTTC. The V and J genes are TRBV4-3 and TRBJ2-7; 10 bases align to TRBD1. V trimming: 0 bases; J trimming: 4 bases; junction bases outside the gene matches: 3. CDR3 length equals 15 residues. Germline V gives CDR1 LGHNA, CDR2 YSLEER.

V usage is TRBV27 and J usage is TRBJ2-7; a weak D match, TRBD1 (6 bases). The germline V gene has CDR1 MNHEY and CDR2 SMNVEV (reference sequence). The ends were cut back, 10 bases at V and 7 bases at J, with 20 bases in the middle. The CDR3 is made up of 13 amino acids. CDR3 nucleotide sequence: TGTGCCACCAAGGGGCAGGGGATCGGTGAGCAGTACTTC. Protein sequence: CATKGQGIGEQYF.

The chain recombines TRBV5-1 with TRBJ2-7; 7 nucleotides align to TRBD1. The CDR3 consists of 14 residues. Germline loops: CDR1 SGHRS, CDR2 YFSETQ. V shed 0 bases and J 5 bases; nucleotides not matched to a gene: 5. The CDR3 protein is CASSLAGGIDEQYF. The CDR3 DNA is TGCGCCAGCAGCTTGGCAGGGGGTATCGACGAGCAGTACTTC.

In its sample, this clone was seen once. V usage is TRBV9 and J usage is TRBJ2-5; 12 nucleotides agree with TRBD2. V lost 3 bases to trimming and J lost 3 bases; unmatched junction nucleotides: 3. This CDR3 contains 15 residues. Germline V CDR1 and CDR2: SGDLS, YYNGEE. CDR3: CASSAWTSGEETQYF. DNA of the CDR3: TGTGCCAGCAGCGCCTGGACTAGCGGGGAAGAGACCCAGTACTTC.

V gene TRBV7-7 combines with J gene TRBJ2-3; 8 positions match TRBD2. This CDR3 has 14 amino acids. The germline V gene encodes CDR1 SSHAT and CDR2 FNYEAQ (reference sequence). V shed 5 bases and J 6 bases; nucleotides not matched to a gene: 7. CDR3 residues: CASSAGGARDTQYF. The DNA for the CDR3 is TGTGCCAGCAGCGCCGGGGGGGCAAGGGATACGCAGTATTTT.

This sequence joins TRBV6-5 and TRBJ2-3; D is ambiguous. From germline, CDR1 is MNHEY and CDR2 SVGAGI. Trimming pared 6 bases from V and 0 bases from J, leaving 13 bases between. The CDR3 spans 15 residues. The CDR3 DNA is TGTGCCAGCAGCTATACAGCTTCTAGCACAGATACGCAGTATTTT. Translated, it gives CASSYTASSTDTQYF.

The chain employs TRBV5-1 and TRBJ2-7, with TRBD1 matching 10 bases. The germline CDR1 and CDR2 sequences are SGHRS and YFSETQ. V shed 3 bases, J shed 6 bases, and the junction held 6 bases outside the gene matches. This CDR3 has 14 amino acids. This CDR3 reads CASSSGTGAAEQYF. The CDR3 DNA reads TGCGCCAGCAGCTCCGGGACAGGGGCCGCCGAGCAGTACTTC.

J is TRBJ1-1 and V is TRBV7-9; D is ambiguous. V lost 5 bases and J 7 bases, leaving 8 bases between the germline ends. The CDR3 is 11 residues long. Germline V gene lookup returns CDR1 SEHNR and CDR2 FQNEAQ (reference sequence). The CDR3 DNA reads as TGTGCCAGCAGCGTCGGCCTTGAAGCTTTCTTT. As protein: CASSVGLEAFF.

The chain couples TRBV6-6 to TRBJ2-2; D remains ambiguous. The CDR3 contains 16 residues. CDR1 is MNHNY and CDR2 is SVGAGI in the germline V gene (reference sequence). The V and J ends lost 7 bases and 5 bases respectively, with 20 bases between them. This chain's CDR3 is CASTNIGSWGTGELFF. DNA of the CDR3: TGTGCCAGCACAAACATTGGTTCATGGGGTACCGGGGAGCTGTTTTTT.

V is TRBV2 and J is TRBJ2-3; TRBD2 matches 12 bases. The germline CDR1 and CDR2 sequences are SNHLY and FYNNEI. The CDR3 has 18 amino acids. J lost 1 base, V lost 2 bases, and 7 bases had no gene match. CDR3 sequence: CASSEFPRTSGGTDTQYF. DNA of the CDR3: TGTGCCAGCAGTGAATTCCCGAGGACTAGCGGGGGCACAGATACGCAGTATTTT.

This clone was seen once. This rearrangement joins TRBV2 to TRBJ1-2; D ambiguous. This CDR3 has 12 amino acids. V was clipped by 8 bases and J by 2 bases, with 9 bases between them. CDR1 is SNHLY and CDR2 is FYNNEI in the germline V gene. The CDR3 region has the DNA TGTGCCAGCGTCCCAATAAACTATGGCTACACCTTC. This sequence encodes CASVPINYGYTF.

This chain connects TRBV2 to TRBJ2-1; D might be TRBD1 (6 bases). There are 14 residues in the CDR3. Germline V gene sequence: CDR1 SNHLY, CDR2 FYNNEI. Trimming stripped 3 bases from V and 4 bases from J, with 10 bases between. This CDR3 reads CASSDRGNYNEQFF. The CDR3 bases are TGTGCCAGCAGTGACAGGGGAAATTACAATGAGCAGTTCTTC.

This clone occurred many times. The chain carries TRBV18 and TRBJ1-5, with TRBD1 identical over 10 bases. Per germline, CDR1 KGHSH and CDR2 LQKENI. This CDR3 contains 14 residues. V lost 4 bases, J lost 5 bases, and 2 bases stayed unmatched. The CDR3 region has the DNA TGTGCCAGCTCACGAGGACAGGGGGATCAGCCCCAGCATTTT. Protein: CASSRGQGDQPQHF.

This sequence joins TRBV4-1 and TRBJ2-3; the D gene is possibly TRBD1 (5 bases). The ends were cut back, 3 bases at V and 5 bases at J, with 9 bases in the middle. This CDR3 is 13 amino acids long. CDR1 is MGHRA, CDR2 YSYEKL, per germline. The CDR3 nucleotides are TGCGCCAGCAGCCAGGGGCTAGGAGATACGCAGTATTTT. It encodes CASSQGLGDTQYF.

This clone occurred a few times. V and J are TRBV4-2 and TRBJ2-2; TRBD2 matches at 7 bases. The CDR3 length is 15 residues. The germline V gene encodes CDR1 LGHNA and CDR2 YNFKEQ. With 0 bases clipped from V and 5 bases from J, the junction kept 3 bases outside the gene matches. The CDR3 DNA is TGTGCCAGCAGCCAAGATGGGACTAATACCGGGGAGCTGTTTTTT. Protein sequence: CASSQDGTNTGELFF.

J is TRBJ2-2 and V is TRBV2, with 7 bases that match TRBD1. Germline CDR1 SNHLY, CDR2 FYNNEI. With 6 bases clipped from V and 0 bases from J, the junction kept 4 bases outside the gene matches. There are 15 residues in the CDR3. CDR3 DNA: TGTGCCAGCAGCCCGGGACAGTCGAACACCGGGGAGCTGTTTTTT. As protein: CASSPGQSNTGELFF.

This clone was observed a handful of times. The CDR3 DNA follows: TGTGCCAGTAGTGCGGGACAGAACACTGAAGCTTTCTTT. It yields the protein CASSAGQNTEAFF. This chain uses TRBV19 with TRBJ1-1, with D possibly being TRBD1 (6 bases). V was clipped by 5 bases and J by 1 base, with 8 bases between them. Germline V gene sequence: CDR1 LNHDA, CDR2 SQIVND (reference sequence). This CDR3 region has 13 residues.

This clone showed up just a few times. With a far larger clone one base away, a read error is the likely cause. This sequence joins TRBV7-9 and TRBJ1-5, with D unclear. The germline gives CDR1 SEHNR, CDR2 FQNEAQ (reference sequence). The CDR3 is made up of 11 amino acids. V was clipped by 3 bases and J by 7 bases, with 4 bases between them. The CDR3 bases are TGTGCCAGCAGCTTTGTCCAGCCCCAGCATTTT. This sequence encodes CASSFVQPQHF.

The genes are TRBV27 and TRBJ2-7, with D possibly called TRBD1 or TRBD2 (5 bases each). The V end lost 2 bases, the J end lost 3 bases, and 8 bases lay between the germline ends. This CDR3 contains 13 residues. Germline V gives CDR1 MNHEY, CDR2 SMNVEV (reference sequence). CDR3: CASSLVGDYEQYF. In DNA form, the CDR3 reads TGTGCCAGCAGTTTAGTGGGGGACTACGAGCAGTACTTC.

The rearrangement links TRBV7-2 to TRBJ2-7; tentative D call: TRBD2 (6 bases). CDR3 length: 15 residues. V gave up 0 bases and J gave up 2 bases, with 11 bases separating them. Germline CDR1 reads SGHTA; CDR2 reads FQGNSA. As DNA, the CDR3 is TGTGCCAGCAGCTTAGCGGGGGGATTGGCCTACGAGCAGTACTTC. It codes for CASSLAGGLAYEQYF.